This T cell receptor (beta chain) stems from a study of metastatic and nonmetastatic thyroid tumors. Across the whole study: It was across blood and tumor or nodule tissue from malignant and benign thyroid patients that repertoires were compared. General study results and limits: Patients with malignant thyroid tumors reportedly had significantly higher TCR beta diversity than those with benign nodules, in blood and tumor.

In the study's own analysis: The distant-metastasis classifier for papillary thyroid cancer was built from CDR3 differences across clinicopathological groups. TCRdb re-called clones via MiXCR from the PCR reads. None of the V and J calls come from the authors' own analysis; TCRdb made them. The table shows some 38,000 clones, with approximately 20% occurring only once. Thyroid surgery was performed in patients who had received no treatment beforehand. Germline-derived CDR1 and CDR2 are DFQATT and SNEGSKA (reference sequence). This CDR3 is built from 15 residues. Comments on this clone: Its antigen is as yet unknown. At one end, the junction sequence differs from germline, possibly due to a read error.

This TCR was sampled from a female donor with papillary thyroid cancer or a benign thyroid nodule (not recorded which). Some clones in this sample may be carry-over from other donors' samples. The source material was blood. The J gene is TRBJ2-3, the V gene TRBV20-1; D perhaps matches TRBD2 (6 bases). This CDR3 is CSASPTSWIRDTQYF. The CDR3 nucleotides are TGCAGTGCGTCACCAACTAGCTGGATAAGAGATACGCAGTATTTC.